Presented here are 2 T cell receptor beta chains from one specimen sequenced in a study of siplizumab effects on memory and regulatory T cells (dated by TCRdb to the late 2010s). Libraries were prepared through the immunoSEQ multiplex PCR assay. TCRdb carries this immuneACCESS record with in-frame sequences only. Its versions omit some clonotypes, under half of them owing to an unresolved V gene in the studies checked, with the rest unexplained. The sample table records fewer than 130,000 clones; more than 90% of these occur just once. The ten biggest clones cover 1.3% of the sample. The sample consisted of CD4+ T cells sorted from blood. These receptors originate from a human donor in good health.

The chain uses TRBV18 and TRBJ2-3; D call uncertain. Germline V lookup: CDR1 KGHSH, CDR2 LQKENI. This CDR3 has 14 residues. Trimming took off 2 bases at V and 2 bases at J, with 8 bases between the two ends. The CDR3 loop reads CASSPSSNTDTQYF. The CDR3 region has the DNA TGTGCCAGCTCACCATCCAGCAACACAGATACGCAGTATTTT.

This sequence joins TRBV14 and TRBJ1-1; 9 bases are shared with TRBD1. The V gene's germline CDR1 is SGHDN and CDR2 FVKESK. The CDR3 is made up of 16 amino acids. V trimming: 4 bases; J trimming: 1 base; junction bases outside the gene matches: 7. The CDR3 DNA sequence: TGTGCCAGCAGCCCTGGACAGGGGCGAACGAACACTGAAGCTTTCTTT. Encoded protein: CASSPGQGRTNTEAFF.